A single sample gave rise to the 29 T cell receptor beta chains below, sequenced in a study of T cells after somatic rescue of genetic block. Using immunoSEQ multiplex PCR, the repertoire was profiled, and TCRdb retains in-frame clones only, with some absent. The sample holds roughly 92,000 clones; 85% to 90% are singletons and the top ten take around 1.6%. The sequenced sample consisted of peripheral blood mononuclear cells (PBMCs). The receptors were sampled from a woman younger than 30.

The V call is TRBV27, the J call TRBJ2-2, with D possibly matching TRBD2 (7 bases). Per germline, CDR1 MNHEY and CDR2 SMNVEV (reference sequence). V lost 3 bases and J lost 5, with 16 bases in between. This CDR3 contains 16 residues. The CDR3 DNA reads TGTGCCAGCAGTTTTCCGGGGGGCCGGCGGACCGGGGAGCTGTTTTTT. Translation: CASSFPGGRRTGELFF.

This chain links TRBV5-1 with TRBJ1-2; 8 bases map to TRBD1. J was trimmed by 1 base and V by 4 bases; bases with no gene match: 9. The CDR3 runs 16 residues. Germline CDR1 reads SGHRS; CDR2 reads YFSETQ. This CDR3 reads CASSLEGTGINYGYTF. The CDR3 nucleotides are TGCGCCAGCAGCCTGGAAGGGACAGGAATTAACTATGGCTACACCTTC.

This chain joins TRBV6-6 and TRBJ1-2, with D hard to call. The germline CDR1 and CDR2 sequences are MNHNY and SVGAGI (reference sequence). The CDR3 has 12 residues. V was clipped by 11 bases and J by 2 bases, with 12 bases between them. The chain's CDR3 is CAGRRANYGYTF. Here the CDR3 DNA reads TGTGCCGGCCGCCGGGCCAACTATGGCTACACCTTC.

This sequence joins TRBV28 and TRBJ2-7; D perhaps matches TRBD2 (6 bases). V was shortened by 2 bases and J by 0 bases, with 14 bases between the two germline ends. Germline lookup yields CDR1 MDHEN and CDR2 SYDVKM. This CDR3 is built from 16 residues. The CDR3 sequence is CASSLVGGGSSYEQYF. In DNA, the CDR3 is TGTGCCAGCAGTTTAGTTGGCGGAGGGAGCTCCTACGAGCAGTACTTC.

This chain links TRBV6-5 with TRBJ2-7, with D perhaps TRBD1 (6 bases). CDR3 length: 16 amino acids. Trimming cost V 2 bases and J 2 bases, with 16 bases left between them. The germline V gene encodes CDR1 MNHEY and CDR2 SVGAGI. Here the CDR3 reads CASSYKYFTGTYEQYF. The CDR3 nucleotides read TGTGCCAGCAGTTACAAATACTTCACAGGGACCTACGAGCAGTACTTC.

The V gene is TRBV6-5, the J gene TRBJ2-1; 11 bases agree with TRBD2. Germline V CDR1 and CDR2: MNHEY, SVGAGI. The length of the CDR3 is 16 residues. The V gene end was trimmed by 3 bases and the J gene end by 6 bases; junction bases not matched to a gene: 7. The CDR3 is CASSYSRGTSGNEQFF. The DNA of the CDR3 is TGTGCCAGCAGTTATAGCCGAGGGACTAGCGGCAATGAGCAGTTCTTC.

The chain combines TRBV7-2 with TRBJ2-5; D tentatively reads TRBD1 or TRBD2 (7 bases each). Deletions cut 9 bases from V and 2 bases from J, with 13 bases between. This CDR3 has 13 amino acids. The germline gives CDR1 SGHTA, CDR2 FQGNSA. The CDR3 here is CARGGDRQETQYF. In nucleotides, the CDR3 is TGTGCCAGGGGGGGGGACAGACAAGAGACCCAGTACTTC.

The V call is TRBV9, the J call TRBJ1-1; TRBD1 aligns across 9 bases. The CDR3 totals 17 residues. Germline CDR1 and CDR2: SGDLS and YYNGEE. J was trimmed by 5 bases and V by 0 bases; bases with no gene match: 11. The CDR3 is CASSVVRGTGTGTEAFF. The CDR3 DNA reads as TGTGCCAGCAGCGTAGTAAGGGGGACAGGGACGGGGACTGAAGCTTTCTTT.

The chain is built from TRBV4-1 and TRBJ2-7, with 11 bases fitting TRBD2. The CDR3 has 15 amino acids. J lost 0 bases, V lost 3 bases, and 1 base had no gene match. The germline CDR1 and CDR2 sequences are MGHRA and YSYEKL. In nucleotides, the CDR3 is TGCGCCAGCAGCCAGACTAGCGGGACCTCCTACGAGCAGTACTTC. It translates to CASSQTSGTSYEQYF.

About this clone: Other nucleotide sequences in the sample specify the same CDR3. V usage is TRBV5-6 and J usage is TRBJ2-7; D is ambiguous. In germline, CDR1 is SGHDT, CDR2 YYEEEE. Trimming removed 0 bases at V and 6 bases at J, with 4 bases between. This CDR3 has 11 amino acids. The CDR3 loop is CASSLGGEQYF. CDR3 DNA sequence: TGTGCCAGCAGCTTGGGGGGCGAGCAGTACTTC.

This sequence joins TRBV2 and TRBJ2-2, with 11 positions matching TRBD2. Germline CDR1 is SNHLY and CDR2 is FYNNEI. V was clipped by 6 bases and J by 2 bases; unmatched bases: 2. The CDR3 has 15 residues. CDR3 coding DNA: TGTGCCAGCAGGGGACTAGCGGCAAACACCGGGGAGCTGTTTTTT. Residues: CASRGLAANTGELFF.

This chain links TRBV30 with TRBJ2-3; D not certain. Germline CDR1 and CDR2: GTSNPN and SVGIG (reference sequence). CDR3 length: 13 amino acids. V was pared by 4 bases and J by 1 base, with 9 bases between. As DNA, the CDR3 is TGTGCCTGGACACGACGAGGCACAGATACGCAGTATTTT. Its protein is CAWTRRGTDTQYF. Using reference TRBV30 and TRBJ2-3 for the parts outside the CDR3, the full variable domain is SQTIHQWPATLVQPVGSPLSLECTVEGTSNPNLYWYRQAAGRGLQLLFYSVGIGQISSEVPQNLSASRPQDRQFILSSKKLLLSDSGFYLCAWTRRGTDTQYFGPGTRLTVL.

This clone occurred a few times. CDR3 protein: CASRRQGIHEQYF. The CDR3 DNA is TGTGCCAGCAGGCGACAGGGGATCCACGAGCAGTACTTC. The genes are TRBV7-9 and TRBJ2-7; TRBD1 aligns across 8 bases. V gave up 6 bases and J gave up 5 bases; unmatched junction bases: 6. The CDR3 has 13 residues. Germline values: CDR1 SEHNR, CDR2 FQNEAQ (reference sequence). The full variable domain, in which reference TRBV7-9 and TRBJ2-7 provide the parts outside the CDR3, is DTGVSQNPRHKITKRGQNVTFRCDPISEHNRLYWYRQTLGQGPEFLTYFQNEAQLEKSRLLSDRFSAERPKGSFSTLEIQRTEQGDSAMYLCASRRQGIHEQYFGPGTRLTVT.

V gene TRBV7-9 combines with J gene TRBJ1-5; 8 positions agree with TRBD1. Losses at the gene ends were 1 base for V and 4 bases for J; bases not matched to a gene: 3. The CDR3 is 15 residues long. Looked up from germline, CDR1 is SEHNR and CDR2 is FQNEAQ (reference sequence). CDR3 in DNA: TGTGCCAGCAGCTTAGGGACAGGGAGGAATCAGCCCCAGCATTTT. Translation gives CASSLGTGRNQPQHF.

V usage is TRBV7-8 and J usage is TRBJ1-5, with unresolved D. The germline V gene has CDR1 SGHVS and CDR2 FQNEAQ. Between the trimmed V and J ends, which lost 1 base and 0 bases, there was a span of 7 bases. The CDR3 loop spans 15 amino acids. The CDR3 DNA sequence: TGTGCCAGCAGCTTAGACCGGGGTAGCAATCAGCCCCAGCATTTT. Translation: CASSLDRGSNQPQHF.

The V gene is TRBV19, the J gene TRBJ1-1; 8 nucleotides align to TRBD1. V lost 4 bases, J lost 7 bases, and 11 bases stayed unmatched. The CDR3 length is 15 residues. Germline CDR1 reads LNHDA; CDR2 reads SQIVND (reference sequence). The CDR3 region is CASSTYPGTGIEAFF. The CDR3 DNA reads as TGTGCCAGTAGTACCTATCCCGGGACAGGCATTGAAGCTTTCTTT.

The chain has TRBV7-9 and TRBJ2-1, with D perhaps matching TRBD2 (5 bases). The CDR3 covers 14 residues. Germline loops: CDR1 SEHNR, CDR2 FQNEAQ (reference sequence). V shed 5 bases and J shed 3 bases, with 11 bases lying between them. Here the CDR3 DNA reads TGTGCCAGCAGCCCCCTAGCCAACTACAATGAGCAGTTCTTC. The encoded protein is CASSPLANYNEQFF.

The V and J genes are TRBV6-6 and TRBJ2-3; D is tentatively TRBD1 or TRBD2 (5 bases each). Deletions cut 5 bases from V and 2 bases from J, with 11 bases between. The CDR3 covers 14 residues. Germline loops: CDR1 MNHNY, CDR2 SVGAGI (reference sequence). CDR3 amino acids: CASSLGPNTDTQYF. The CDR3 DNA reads TGTGCCAGCAGTCTGGGACCGAACACAGATACGCAGTATTTT.

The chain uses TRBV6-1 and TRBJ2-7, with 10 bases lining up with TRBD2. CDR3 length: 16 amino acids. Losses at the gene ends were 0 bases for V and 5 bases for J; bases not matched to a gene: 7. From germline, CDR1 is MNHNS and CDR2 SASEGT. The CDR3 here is CASSEAPLAGAHEQYF. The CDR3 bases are TGTGCCAGCAGTGAAGCGCCTCTAGCGGGAGCTCACGAGCAGTACTTC.

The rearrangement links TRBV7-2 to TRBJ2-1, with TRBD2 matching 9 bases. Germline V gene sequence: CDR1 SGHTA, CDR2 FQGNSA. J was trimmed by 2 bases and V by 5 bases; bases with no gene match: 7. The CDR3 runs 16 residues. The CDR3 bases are TGTGCCAGCAGCCCCAGGGGCGGGAGGGCCTACAATGAGCAGTTCTTC. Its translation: CASSPRGGRAYNEQFF. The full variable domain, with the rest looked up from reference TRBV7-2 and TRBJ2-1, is GAGVSQSPSNKVTEKGKDVELRCDPISGHTALYWYRQSLGQGLEFLIYFQGNSAPDKSGLPSDRFSAERTGGSVSTLTIQRTQQEDSAVYLCASSPRGGRAYNEQFFGPGTRLTVL.

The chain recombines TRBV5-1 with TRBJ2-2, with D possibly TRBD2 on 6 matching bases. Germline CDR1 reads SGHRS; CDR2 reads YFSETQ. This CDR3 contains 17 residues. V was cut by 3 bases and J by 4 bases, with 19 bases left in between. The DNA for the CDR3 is TGCGCCAGCAGCTCGGGACTTTCTCGGATTGGCACCGGGGAGCTGTTTTTT. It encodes CASSSGLSRIGTGELFF.

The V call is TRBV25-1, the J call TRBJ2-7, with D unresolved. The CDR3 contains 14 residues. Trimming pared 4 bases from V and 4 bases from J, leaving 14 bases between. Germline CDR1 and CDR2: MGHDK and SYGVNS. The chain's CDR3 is CASSAARPEYEQYF. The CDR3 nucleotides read TGTGCCAGCAGTGCCGCCCGACCCGAATACGAGCAGTACTTC.

CDR3 loop: CASSLEGQATNEKLFF. In DNA form, the CDR3 reads TGCGCCAGCAGCTTGGAGGGACAGGCAACTAATGAAAAACTGTTTTTT. The chain links TRBV5-1 to TRBJ1-4; 8 nucleotides agree with TRBD1. Germline V gene lookup returns CDR1 SGHRS and CDR2 YFSETQ. J lost 0 bases, V lost 0 bases, and 1 base had no gene match. This CDR3 spans 16 amino acids.

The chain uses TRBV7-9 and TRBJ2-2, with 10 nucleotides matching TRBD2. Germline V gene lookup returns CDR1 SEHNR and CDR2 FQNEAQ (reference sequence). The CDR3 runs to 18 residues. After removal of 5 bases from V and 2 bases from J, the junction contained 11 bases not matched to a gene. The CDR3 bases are TGTGCCAGCAGCCCACCGGGACTAGCGAAATCAAACACCGGGGAGCTGTTTTTT. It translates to CASSPPGLAKSNTGELFF.

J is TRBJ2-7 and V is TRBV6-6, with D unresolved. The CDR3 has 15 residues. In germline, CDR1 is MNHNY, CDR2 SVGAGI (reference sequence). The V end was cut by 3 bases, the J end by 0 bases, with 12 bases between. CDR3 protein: CASSYGRASSYEQYF. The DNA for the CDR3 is TGTGCCAGCAGTTATGGGCGAGCGAGCTCCTACGAGCAGTACTTC.

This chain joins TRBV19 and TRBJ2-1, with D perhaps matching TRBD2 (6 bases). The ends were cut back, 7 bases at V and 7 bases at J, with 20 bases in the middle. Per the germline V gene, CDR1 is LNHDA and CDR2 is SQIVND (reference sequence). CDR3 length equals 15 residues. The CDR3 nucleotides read TGTGCCAGTACCCCCGGCGGGGTGCCGGTGAATGAGCAGTTCTTC. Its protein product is CASTPGGVPVNEQFF.

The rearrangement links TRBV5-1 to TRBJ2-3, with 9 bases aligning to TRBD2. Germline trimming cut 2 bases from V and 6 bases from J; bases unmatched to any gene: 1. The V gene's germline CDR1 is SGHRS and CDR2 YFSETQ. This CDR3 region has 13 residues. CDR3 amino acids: CASSFLAGDTQYF. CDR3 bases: TGCGCCAGCAGCTTTCTAGCGGGGGATACGCAGTATTTT.

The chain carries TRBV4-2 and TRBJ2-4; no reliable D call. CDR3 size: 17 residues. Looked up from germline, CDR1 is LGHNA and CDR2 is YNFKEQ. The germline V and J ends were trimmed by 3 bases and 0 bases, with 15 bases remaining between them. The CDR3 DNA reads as TGTGCCAGCAGCCATGAAGACGGAGCCCTAGCCAAAAACATTCAGTACTTC. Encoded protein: CASSHEDGALAKNIQYF.

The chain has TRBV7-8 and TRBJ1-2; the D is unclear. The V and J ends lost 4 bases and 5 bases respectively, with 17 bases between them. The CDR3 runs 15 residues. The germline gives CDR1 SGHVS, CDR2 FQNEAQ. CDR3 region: CASSSTPAKTYGYTF. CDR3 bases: TGTGCCAGCAGCTCAACACCCGCAAAAACTTATGGCTACACCTTC.